The TCR beta chain under discussion was sequenced for a study of blood T cell repertoires in COVID-19. The germline V gene encodes CDR1 SNHLY and CDR2 FYNNEI. CDR3 length: 13 residues. V dropped 11 bases and J dropped 5 bases, with 19 bases sitting between them. As handled by the study authors: Estimates of nucleated cell counts were drawn from the amplification of reference gene primers. Only in-frame clones appear in the TCRdb table, and some are missing; sequencing was by immunoSEQ multiplex PCR. The V and J calls and clone size come from that table; D and trimming were worked out from the DNA. Of 30,000 or so clones listed, roughly 90% are singletons.

J is TRBJ2-7 and V is TRBV2, with D tentatively TRBD2 (6 bases). What was sequenced was peripheral blood. The source is a man between 60 and 70 years old with active COVID-19. The chain's CDR3 is CAGGLAGRHEQYF. The DNA for the CDR3 is TGTGCCGGGGGGTTGGCAGGGAGACACGAGCAGTACTTC.